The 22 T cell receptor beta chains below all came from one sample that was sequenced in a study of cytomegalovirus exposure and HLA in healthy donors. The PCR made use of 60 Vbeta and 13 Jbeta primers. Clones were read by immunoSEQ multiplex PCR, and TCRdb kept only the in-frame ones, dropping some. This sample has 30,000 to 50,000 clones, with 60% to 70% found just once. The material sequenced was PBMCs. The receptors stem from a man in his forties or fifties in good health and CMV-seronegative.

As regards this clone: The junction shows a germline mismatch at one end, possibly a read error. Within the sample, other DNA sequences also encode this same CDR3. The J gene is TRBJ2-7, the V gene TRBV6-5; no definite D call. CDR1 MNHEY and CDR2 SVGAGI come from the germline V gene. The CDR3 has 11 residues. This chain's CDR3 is CASSYLYEQYF. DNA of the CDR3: TGCGCCAGCAGTTACCTCTACGAGCAGTACTTC.

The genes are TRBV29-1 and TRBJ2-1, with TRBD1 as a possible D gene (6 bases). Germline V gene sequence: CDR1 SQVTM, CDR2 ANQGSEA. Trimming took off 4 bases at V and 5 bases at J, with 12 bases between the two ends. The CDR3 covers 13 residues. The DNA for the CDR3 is TGCAGCGTTGGGTTGGACAGAAACAATGAGCAGTTCTTC. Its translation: CSVGLDRNNEQFF.

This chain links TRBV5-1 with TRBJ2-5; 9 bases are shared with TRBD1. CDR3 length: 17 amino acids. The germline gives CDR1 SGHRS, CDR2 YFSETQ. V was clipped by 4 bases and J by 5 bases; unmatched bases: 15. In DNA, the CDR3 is TGCGCCAGCAGCCTATTAGACAGGGGGATATTTTGGGAGACCCAGTACTTC. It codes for CASSLLDRGIFWETQYF.

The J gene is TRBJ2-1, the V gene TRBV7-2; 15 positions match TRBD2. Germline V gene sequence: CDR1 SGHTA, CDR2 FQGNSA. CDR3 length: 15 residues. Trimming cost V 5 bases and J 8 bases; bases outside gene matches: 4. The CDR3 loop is CASSRRTSGGDEQFF. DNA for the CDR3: TGTGCCAGCAGCCGAAGGACTAGCGGGGGGGATGAGCAGTTCTTC.

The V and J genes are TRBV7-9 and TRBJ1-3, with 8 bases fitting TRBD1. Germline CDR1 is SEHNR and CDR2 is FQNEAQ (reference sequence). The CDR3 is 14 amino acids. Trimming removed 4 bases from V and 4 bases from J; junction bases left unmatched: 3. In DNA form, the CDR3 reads TGTGCCAGCAGCTCACAGGGGGGAGGAAACACCATATATTTT. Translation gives CASSSQGGGNTIYF.

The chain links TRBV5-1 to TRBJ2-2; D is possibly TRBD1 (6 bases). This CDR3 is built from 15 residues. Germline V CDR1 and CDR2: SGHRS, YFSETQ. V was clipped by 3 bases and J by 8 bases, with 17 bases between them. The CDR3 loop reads CASSSIDLRGGELFF. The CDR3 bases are TGCGCCAGCAGCTCAATCGACCTTAGGGGGGGGGAGCTGTTTTTT.

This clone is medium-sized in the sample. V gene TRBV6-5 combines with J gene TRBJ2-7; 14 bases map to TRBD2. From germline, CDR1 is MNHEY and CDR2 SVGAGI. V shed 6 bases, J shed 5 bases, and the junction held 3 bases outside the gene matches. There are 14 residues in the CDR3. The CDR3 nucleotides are TGTGCCAGCAGCCTGGGACTAGCGGGGGACGAGCAGTACTTC. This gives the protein CASSLGLAGDEQYF.

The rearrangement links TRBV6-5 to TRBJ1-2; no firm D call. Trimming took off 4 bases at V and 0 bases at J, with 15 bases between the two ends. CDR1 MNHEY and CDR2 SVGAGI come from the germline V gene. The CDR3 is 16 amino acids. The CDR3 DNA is TGTGCCAGCAGTTCCTCCACTCTGCGGGCTAACTATGGCTACACCTTC. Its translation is CASSSSTLRANYGYTF.

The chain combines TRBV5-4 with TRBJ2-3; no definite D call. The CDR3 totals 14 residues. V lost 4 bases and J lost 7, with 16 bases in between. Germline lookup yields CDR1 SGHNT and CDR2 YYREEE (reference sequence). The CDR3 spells CASSLDISQNTQYF. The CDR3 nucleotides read TGTGCCAGCAGCCTCGACATCTCCCAGAATACGCAGTATTTT.

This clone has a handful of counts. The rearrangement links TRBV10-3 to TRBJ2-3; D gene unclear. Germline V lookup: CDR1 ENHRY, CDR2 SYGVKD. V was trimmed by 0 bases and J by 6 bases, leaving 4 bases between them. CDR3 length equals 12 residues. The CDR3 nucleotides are TGTGCCATCAGTGAGTCGGGCGATACGCAGTATTTT. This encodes CAISESGDTQYF.

CDR3 in DNA: TGCGCCAGCAGCTCAACAGGGGGCCAAGAGACCCAGTACTTC. It encodes CASSSTGGQETQYF. This sequence joins TRBV5-1 and TRBJ2-5, with 8 bases matching TRBD1. Germline assignment: CDR1 SGHRS and CDR2 YFSETQ. J gave up 1 base and V 3 bases, and 2 bases lay outside the gene matches. The CDR3 has 14 residues.

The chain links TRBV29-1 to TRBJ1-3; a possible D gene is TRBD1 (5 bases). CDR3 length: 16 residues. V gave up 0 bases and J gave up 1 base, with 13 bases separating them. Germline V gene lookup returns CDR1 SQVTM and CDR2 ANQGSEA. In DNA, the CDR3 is TGCAGCGTTGAAGATCTTTGGGGGGAGTCTGGAAACACCATATATTTT. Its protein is CSVEDLWGESGNTIYF.

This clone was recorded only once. The CDR3 loop is CASSESGVEPLTYEQYF. In DNA form, the CDR3 reads TGTGCCAGCAGTGAATCAGGGGTCGAGCCCCTGACCTACGAGCAGTACTTC. V and J are TRBV25-1 and TRBJ2-7, with D perhaps matching TRBD1 (6 bases). This CDR3 has 17 residues. The V gene's germline CDR1 is MGHDK and CDR2 SYGVNS. V shed 1 base and J shed 2 bases, with 18 bases lying between them.

Here the CDR3 reads CASSVGGTSVGNEQFF. Written as DNA, the CDR3 is TGTGCCAGCAGCGTAGGAGGGACTAGCGTGGGCAATGAGCAGTTCTTC. This chain connects TRBV9 to TRBJ2-1; TRBD2 agrees at 10 bases. Germline loops: CDR1 SGDLS, CDR2 YYNGEE. The CDR3 length is 16 residues. V shed 0 bases, J shed 6 bases, and the junction held 6 bases outside the gene matches.

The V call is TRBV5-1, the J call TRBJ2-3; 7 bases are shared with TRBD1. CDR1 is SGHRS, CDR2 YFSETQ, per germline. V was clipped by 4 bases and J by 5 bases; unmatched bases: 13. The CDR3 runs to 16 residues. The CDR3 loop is CASSLDRVEFEDTQYF. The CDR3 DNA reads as TGCGCCAGCAGCCTCGACAGGGTTGAGTTTGAAGATACGCAGTATTTT.

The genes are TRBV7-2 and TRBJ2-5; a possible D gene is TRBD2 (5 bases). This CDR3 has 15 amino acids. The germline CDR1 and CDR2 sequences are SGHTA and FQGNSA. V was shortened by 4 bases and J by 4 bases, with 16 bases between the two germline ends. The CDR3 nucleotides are TGTGCCAGCAGCTCGCAAACTAGTCGAGGAGAGACCCAGTACTTC. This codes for CASSSQTSRGETQYF.

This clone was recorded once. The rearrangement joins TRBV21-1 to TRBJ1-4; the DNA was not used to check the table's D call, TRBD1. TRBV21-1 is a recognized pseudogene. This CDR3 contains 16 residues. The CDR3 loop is CASPKGQGQGGEKLFF. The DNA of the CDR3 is TGTGCCAGCCCGAAAGGACAGGGGCAGGGCGGGGAAAAACTGTTTTTT.

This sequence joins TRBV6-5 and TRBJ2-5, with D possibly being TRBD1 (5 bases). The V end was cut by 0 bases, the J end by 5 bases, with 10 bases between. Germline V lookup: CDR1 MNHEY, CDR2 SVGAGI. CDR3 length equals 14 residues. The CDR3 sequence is CASSYSGVGETQYF. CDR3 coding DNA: TGTGCCAGCAGTTACTCAGGGGTAGGGGAGACCCAGTACTTC.

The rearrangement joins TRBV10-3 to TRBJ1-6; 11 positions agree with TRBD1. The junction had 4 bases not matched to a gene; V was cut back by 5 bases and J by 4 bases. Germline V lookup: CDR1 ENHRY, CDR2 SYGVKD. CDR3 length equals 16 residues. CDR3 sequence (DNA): TGTGCCATCAGTACGGGACAGGGGGAGTATAATTCACCCCTCCACTTT. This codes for CAISTGQGEYNSPLHF.

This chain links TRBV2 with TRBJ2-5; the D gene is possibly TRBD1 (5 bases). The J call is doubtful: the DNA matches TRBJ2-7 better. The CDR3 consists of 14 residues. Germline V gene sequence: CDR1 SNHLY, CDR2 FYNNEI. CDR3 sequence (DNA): TGTGCCAGCAGTGAGTCGACAGACATCTACGAGCAGTACTTC. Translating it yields CASSESTDIYEQYF.

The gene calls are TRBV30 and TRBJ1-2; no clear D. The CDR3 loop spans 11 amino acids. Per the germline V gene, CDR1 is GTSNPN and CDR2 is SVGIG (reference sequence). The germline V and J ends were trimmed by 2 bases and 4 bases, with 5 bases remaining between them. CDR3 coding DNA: TGTGCCTGGAGTCGAGTCTATGGCTACACCTTC. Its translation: CAWSRVYGYTF.

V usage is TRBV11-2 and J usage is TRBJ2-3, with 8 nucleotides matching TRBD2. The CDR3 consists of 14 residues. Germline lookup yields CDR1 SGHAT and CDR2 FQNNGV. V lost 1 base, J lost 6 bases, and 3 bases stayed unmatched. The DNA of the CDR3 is TGTGCCAGCAGCTTAGTAGCGGGGTACGATACGCAGTATTTT. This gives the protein CASSLVAGYDTQYF.